Listed below are T cell receptor beta chains from one sample, sequenced in a study of T-cell reconstitution after alpha-beta-depleted transplantation in children. TCRdb re-derived calls from the PCR reads in MiXCR, one entry per CDR3 protein. The profile covers more than 85,000 distinct CDR3 sequences, with around 7% appearing a single time and 15% to 20% taken by the ten largest. The sequencing here drew on PBMCs, taken before TCRalphabeta/CD19-depleted stem cell transplant. These receptors originate from a boy aged 2 to 10 with acute lymphoblastic leukemia, due to receive a stem cell transplant. The CDR3 runs from the conserved cysteine through the conserved F or W. The D gene is left open where the match is weak. Size is stated for part of the rows, as once, few or many counts, or as a class when the clone is expanded.

V gene	D gene	J gene	clone size	CDR3 DNA	CDR3 protein
TRBV28	.	TRBJ2-5	few	TGTGCCAGCATTCGCCAAGGGGGGGCCCAAGAGACCCAGTACTTC	CASIRQGGAQETQYF
TRBV20-1	.	TRBJ2-1	.	TGCAGTGCACCCCGGGCGCCGAATGAGCAGTTCTTC	CSAPRAPNEQFF
TRBV20-1	.	TRBJ2-1	few	TGCAGTGCTAGAGATCAGGGAAGAGCCTACAATGAGCAGTTCTTC	CSARDQGRAYNEQFF
TRBV4-2	.	TRBJ1-2	few	TGTGCCAGCAGCCAAGCTAGGACGAACTATGGCTACACCTTC	CASSQARTNYGYTF
TRBV6-4	TRBD2	TRBJ2-1	.	TGTGCCAGCACCGCATGGGGAGGACTAGCGGGGGGCAGCTCCTACAATGAGCAGTTCTTC	CASTAWGGLAGGSSYNEQFF
TRBV5-1	.	TRBJ2-5	many	TGCGCCAGCAGCTTCCAGGGGCGCCAAGAGACCCAGTACTTC	CASSFQGRQETQYF
TRBV12-3/TRBV12-4	.	TRBJ1-2	few	TGTGCCAGCAGTTTCGGGGGGATGGATGGCTACACCTTC	CASSFGGMDGYTF
TRBV25-1	.	TRBJ2-1	.	TGTGCCAGCAGTGAATGGGACCCGTACAATGAGCAGTTCTTC	CASSEWDPYNEQFF
TRBV20-1	.	TRBJ2-4	.	TGCAGTGCCCCCGGGGCAGCGGGCAACATTCAGTACTTC	CSAPGAAGNIQYF
TRBV5-1	.	TRBJ1-1	many	TGCGCCAGCAGCCGCGAGGGAAGGACTGAAGCTTTCTTT	CASSREGRTEAFF
TRBV7-7	.	TRBJ2-1	few	TGTGCCAGCAGTCCCGCCGGAGGTAATGAGCAGTTCTTC	CASSPAGGNEQFF
TRBV6-1	TRBD1	TRBJ1-2	few	TGTGCCACCAGTGACAGGGAGATTTATGGCTACACCTTC	CATSDREIYGYTF
TRBV12-3/TRBV12-4	.	TRBJ2-7	many	TGTGCCAGCAGTTGGCAGTCCTACGAGCAGTACTTC	CASSWQSYEQYF
TRBV6-2/TRBV6-3	TRBD1	TRBJ1-2	many	TGTGCCAGCGAAGGACAGGGGTTCTATGGCTACACCTTC	CASEGQGFYGYTF
TRBV6-4	.	TRBJ2-7	many	TGTGCCAGCCCCGTCGGGTTCACCTACGAGCAGTACTTC	CASPVGFTYEQYF
TRBV29-1	TRBD1	TRBJ1-4	.	TGCAGCGTCGAGGAGACAGGGAATGAAAAACTGTTTTTT	CSVEETGNEKLFF
TRBV6-2/TRBV6-3	TRBD1	TRBJ2-7	few	TGTGCCAGCAGTTACTCGATCTTTCTTTCGGGACAGCCGGCTCCCGAGCAGTACTTC	CASSYSIFLSGQPAPEQYF
TRBV6-4	TRBD2	TRBJ2-1	few	TGTGCCAGCAGTGACGGGCGGGGGGATTACAATGAGCAGTTCTTC	CASSDGRGDYNEQFF
TRBV3-1	.	TRBJ2-3	many	TGTGCCAGCAGTTCGCGGGGAGAAGCAGATACGCAGTATTTT	CASSSRGEADTQYF
TRBV20-1	TRBD1	TRBJ1-4	many	TGCAGTGCTTCCGGGACAGGGACAACTAATGAAAAACTGTTTTTT	CSASGTGTTNEKLFF
TRBV6-5	.	TRBJ1-1	.	TGTGCCAGCAGTTACGCGGATTACATGAACACTGAAGCTTTCTTT	CASSYADYMNTEAFF
TRBV20-1	TRBD1	TRBJ2-7	many	TGCAGTGCGAATCAGGGGACAGGGAAGCACGAGCAGTACTTC	CSANQGTGKHEQYF
TRBV5-1	TRBD2	TRBJ2-1	many	TGCGCCAGCAGCTTGGGGACTAGCTCCTACAATGAGCAGTTCTTC	CASSLGTSSYNEQFF
TRBV4-1	.	TRBJ2-5	many	TGCGCCAGCAGCCAAGATGTCGGATCAAGAGAGACCCAGTACTTC	CASSQDVGSRETQYF
TRBV4-1	.	TRBJ2-7	many	TGCGCCAGCAGCCAAGGTCCAGGGGACTCCTACGAGCAGTACTTC	CASSQGPGDSYEQYF
TRBV5-6	.	TRBJ2-6	many	TGTGCCAGCAGCTACTCTGGGGCCAACGTCCTGACTTTC	CASSYSGANVLTF
TRBV7-9	.	TRBJ2-3	few	TGTGCCAGCAGCTTAGAACCGGATACGCAGTATTTT	CASSLEPDTQYF
TRBV20-1	.	TRBJ1-1	.	TGCAGTGCTAGAGGTCACCCGAACACTGAAGCTTTCTTT	CSARGHPNTEAFF
TRBV2	.	TRBJ2-7	many	TGTGCCAGCAGCCGGTTTCCATACGAGCAGTACTTC	CASSRFPYEQYF
TRBV12-3/TRBV12-4	.	TRBJ2-6	many	TGTGCCAGCAGTTTCGGGGGAAGCTCTGGGGCCAACGTCCTGACTTTC	CASSFGGSSGANVLTF
TRBV7-9	TRBD1	TRBJ1-6	once	TGTGCCAGCAGCTTAACTCAGGGGGGGGATTCACCCCTCCACTTT	CASSLTQGGDSPLHF
TRBV3-1	TRBD1	TRBJ1-5	.	TGTGCCAGCACCTCCGGGACAGGGGGCAATCAGCCCCAGCATTTT	CASTSGTGGNQPQHF
TRBV20-1	.	TRBJ2-7	few	TGCAGTGTCAGAACGGGGGCTGAGCAGTACTTC	CSVRTGAEQYF
TRBV9	.	TRBJ2-1	many	TGTGCCAGCAGCGTTGGCTCCTACAATGAGCAGTTCTTC	CASSVGSYNEQFF
TRBV6-2/TRBV6-3	TRBD2	TRBJ2-3	.	TGTGCCAGCAGTTACCGACTTCCGGGACTAGCAACCGAGGTCGTCACAGATACGCAGTATTTT	CASSYRLPGLATEVVTDTQYF
TRBV24-1	TRBD1	TRBJ1-4	few	TGTGCCACCAGTGCGGGGACAGGGGGAGCGGAAAGCGAAAAACTGTTTTTT	CATSAGTGGAESEKLFF
TRBV9	.	TRBJ1-1	many	TGTGCCAGCAGCGTAGGAACAGACACTGAAGCTTTCTTT	CASSVGTDTEAFF
TRBV20-1	TRBD2	TRBJ2-3	many	TGCAGTGCGGCTGGACTAGCGGGGGCGGTTGAGCAGTATTTT	CSAAGLAGAVEQYF
TRBV7-9	TRBD2	TRBJ2-1	.	TGTGCCAGCAGCCCGACTTCTGGACTAGCGGTTACGAGGAATGAGCAGTTCTTC	CASSPTSGLAVTRNEQFF
TRBV20-1	TRBD1	TRBJ1-2	few	TGCAGTGCTAGACCAGGGGGAAACTATGGCTACACCTTC	CSARPGGNYGYTF
TRBV10-2	.	TRBJ1-1	.	TGCGCCACACTTCCGCTGGGGGGTCCTGAAGCTTTCTTT	CATLPLGGPEAFF
TRBV7-2	.	TRBJ2-7	few	TGTGCCAGCAGCTTAGAAACAGGGAAGCAGTACTTC	CASSLETGKQYF
TRBV27	.	TRBJ2-5	few	TGTGCCAGCAGGCAACAAGAGACCCAGTACTTC	CASRQQETQYF
TRBV4-3	.	TRBJ2-2	.	TGCGCCAGCAGCGGACACAGGGCGGGCGGGGAGCTGTTTTTT	CASSGHRAGGELFF
TRBV9	.	TRBJ2-4	many	TGTGCCAGCAGCGTAGGGGTGGACGGGTCCAAAAACATTCAGTACTTC	CASSVGVDGSKNIQYF
TRBV12-3/TRBV12-4	TRBD1	TRBJ1-2	.	TGTGCCAGCAGTCAGGACACCCAGGGGGGCTATGGCTACACCTTC	CASSQDTQGGYGYTF
TRBV4-2	.	TRBJ1-1	once	TGTGCCAGCAGCCAGCCCGTGACTCTGAACACTGAATCTTTCTTT	CASSQPVTLNTESFF
TRBV24-1	.	TRBJ2-3	many	TGTGCCACCAGTGATTTGCAGATGGGGAGCCGGGTTCCGACAGATACGCAGTATTTT	CATSDLQMGSRVPTDTQYF
TRBV7-2	.	TRBJ1-6	.	TGTGCCAGCAGCCCTGCGGGTCAGAGCTCCTATAATTCACCCCTCCACTTT	CASSPAGQSSYNSPLHF
TRBV29-1	TRBD1	TRBJ1-2	few	TGCAGCGTTGGGTTGGACAGGGGGGGCTACACCTTC	CSVGLDRGGYTF
TRBV15	TRBD1	TRBJ2-7	few	TGTGCCACCAGCAGAGAGACAGGGGGTTACGAGCAGTACTTC	CATSRETGGYEQYF
TRBV4-2	.	TRBJ2-3	.	TGTGCCAGCAGCCGCGAACTAGGTAGCGGCACAGATACGCAGTATTTT	CASSRELGSGTDTQYF